This T cell receptor beta chain was recorded in a study of blood T cell repertoires in COVID-19. For the study at large: Some COVID-19 samples were acute and others convalescent; all came from the United States, Italy and Spain. PBMCs, B-cell-depleted T cells, or T cells provided the cDNA or gDNA that made up the material.

Study processing details: Estimation of nucleated cell counts relied on the amplification of reference gene primers. Clones were read by immunoSEQ multiplex PCR, and TCRdb kept only the in-frame ones, dropping some. Clonal size and the V and J genes are those of that table, whereas D and trimming came from the DNA. The sample yields some 250,000 clones, 88% seen once. The junction had 7 bases not matched to a gene; V was cut back by 6 bases and J by 3 bases. The CDR3 has 14 amino acids. CDR1 is LNHDA, CDR2 SQIVND, per germline (reference sequence). V is TRBV19 and J is TRBJ2-7, with TRBD1 matching 8 bases. The origin of this receptor is a woman in her 30s with acute or convalescent COVID-19. The sample comprised peripheral blood. The CDR3 sequence is CASSAGGFIYEQYF. The CDR3 nucleotides are TGTGCCAGTAGCGCAGGGGGCTTTATCTACGAGCAGTACTTC.